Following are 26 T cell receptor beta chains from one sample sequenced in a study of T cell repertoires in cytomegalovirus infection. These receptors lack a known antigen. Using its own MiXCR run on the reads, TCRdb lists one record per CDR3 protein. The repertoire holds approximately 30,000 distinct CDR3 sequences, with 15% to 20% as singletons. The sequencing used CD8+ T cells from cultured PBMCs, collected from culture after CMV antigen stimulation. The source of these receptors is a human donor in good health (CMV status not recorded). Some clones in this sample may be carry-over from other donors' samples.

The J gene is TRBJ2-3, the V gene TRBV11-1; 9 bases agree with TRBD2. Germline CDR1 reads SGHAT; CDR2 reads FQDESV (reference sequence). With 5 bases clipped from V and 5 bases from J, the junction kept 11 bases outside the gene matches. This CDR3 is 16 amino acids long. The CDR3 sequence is CASSLQFSGRKDTQYF. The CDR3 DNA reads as TGTGCCAGCAGCCTCCAATTTAGCGGGAGAAAAGATACGCAGTATTTT. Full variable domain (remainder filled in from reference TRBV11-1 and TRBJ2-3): EAEVAQSPRYKITEKSQAVAFWCDPISGHATLYWYRQILGQGPELLVQFQDESVVDDSQLPKDRFSAERLKGVDSTLKIQPAELGDSAMYLCASSLQFSGRKDTQYFGPGTRLTVL.

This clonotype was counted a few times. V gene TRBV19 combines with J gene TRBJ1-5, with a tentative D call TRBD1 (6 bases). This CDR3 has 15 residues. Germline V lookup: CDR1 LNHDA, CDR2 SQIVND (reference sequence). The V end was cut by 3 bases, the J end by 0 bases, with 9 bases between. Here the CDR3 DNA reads TGTGCCAGTAGTATCAGGGGTTATAGCAATCAGCCCCAGCATTTT. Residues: CASSIRGYSNQPQHF.

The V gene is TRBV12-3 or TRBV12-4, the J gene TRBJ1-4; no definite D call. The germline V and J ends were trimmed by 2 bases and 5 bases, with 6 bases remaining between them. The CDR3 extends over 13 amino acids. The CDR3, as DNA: TGTGCCAGCAGTTTACACAGAAATGAAAAACTGTTTTTT. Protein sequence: CASSLHRNEKLFF.

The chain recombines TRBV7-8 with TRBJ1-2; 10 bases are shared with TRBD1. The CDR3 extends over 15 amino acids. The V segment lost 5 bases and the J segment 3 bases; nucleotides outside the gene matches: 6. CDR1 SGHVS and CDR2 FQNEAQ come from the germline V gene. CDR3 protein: CASSGRDRGDYGYTF. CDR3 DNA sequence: TGTGCCAGCAGCGGACGGGACAGGGGTGACTATGGCTACACCTTC. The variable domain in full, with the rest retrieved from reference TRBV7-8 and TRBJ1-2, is GAGVSQSPRYKVAKRGQDVALRCDPISGHVSLFWYQQALGQGPEFLTYFQNEAQLDKSGLPSDRFFAERPEGSVSTLKIQRTQQEDSAVYLCASSGRDRGDYGYTFGSGTRLTVV.

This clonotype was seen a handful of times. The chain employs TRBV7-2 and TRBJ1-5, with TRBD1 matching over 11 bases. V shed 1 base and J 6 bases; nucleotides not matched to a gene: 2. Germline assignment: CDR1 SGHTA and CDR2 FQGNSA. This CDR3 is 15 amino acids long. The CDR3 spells CASSLGTGGGQPQHF. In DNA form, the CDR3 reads TGTGCCAGCAGCTTAGGGACAGGGGGCGGTCAGCCCCAGCATTTT. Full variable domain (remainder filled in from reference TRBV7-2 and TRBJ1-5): GAGVSQSPSNKVTEKGKDVELRCDPISGHTALYWYRQSLGQGLEFLIYFQGNSAPDKSGLPSDRFSAERTGGSVSTLTIQRTQQEDSAVYLCASSLGTGGGQPQHFGDGTRLSIL.

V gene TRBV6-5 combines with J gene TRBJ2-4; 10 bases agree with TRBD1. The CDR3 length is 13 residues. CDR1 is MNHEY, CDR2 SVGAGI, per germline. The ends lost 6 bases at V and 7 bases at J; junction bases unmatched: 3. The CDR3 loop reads CASSPGQGNIQYF. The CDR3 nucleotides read TGTGCCAGCAGCCCGGGACAGGGGAACATTCAGTACTTC.

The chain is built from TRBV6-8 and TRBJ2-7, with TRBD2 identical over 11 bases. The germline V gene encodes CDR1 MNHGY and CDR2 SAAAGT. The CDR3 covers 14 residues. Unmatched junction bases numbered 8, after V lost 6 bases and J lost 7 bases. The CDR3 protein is CASSRTSGRVEQYF. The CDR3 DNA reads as TGTGCCAGCAGCCGAACTAGCGGGAGAGTTGAGCAGTACTTC.

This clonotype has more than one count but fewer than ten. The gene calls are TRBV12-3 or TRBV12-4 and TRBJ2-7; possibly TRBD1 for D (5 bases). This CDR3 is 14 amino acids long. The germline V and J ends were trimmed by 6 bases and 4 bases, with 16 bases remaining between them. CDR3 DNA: TGTGCCAGCAGCCAAACAGGTGTGAGGTACGAGCAGTACTTC. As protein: CASSQTGVRYEQYF.

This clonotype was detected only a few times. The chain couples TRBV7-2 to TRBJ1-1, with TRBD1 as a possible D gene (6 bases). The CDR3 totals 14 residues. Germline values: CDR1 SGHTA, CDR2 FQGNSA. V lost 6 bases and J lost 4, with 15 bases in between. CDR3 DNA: TGTGCCAGCAGTGGCCACAGGGCGGGCACTGAAGCTTTCTTT. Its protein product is CASSGHRAGTEAFF.

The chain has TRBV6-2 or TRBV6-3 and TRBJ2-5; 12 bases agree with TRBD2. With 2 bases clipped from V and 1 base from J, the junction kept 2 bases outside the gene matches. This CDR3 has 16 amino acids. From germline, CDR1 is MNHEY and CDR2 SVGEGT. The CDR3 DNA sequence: TGTGCCAGCAGTTACCCACTAGCGGGGGGCCAAGAGACCCAGTACTTC. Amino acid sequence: CASSYPLAGGQETQYF.

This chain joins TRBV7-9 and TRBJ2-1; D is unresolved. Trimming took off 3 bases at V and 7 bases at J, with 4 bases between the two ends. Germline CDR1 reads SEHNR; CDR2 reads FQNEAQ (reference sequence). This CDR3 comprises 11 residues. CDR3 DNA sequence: TGTGCCAGCAGCTTTGTAAATGAGCAGTTCTTC. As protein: CASSFVNEQFF.

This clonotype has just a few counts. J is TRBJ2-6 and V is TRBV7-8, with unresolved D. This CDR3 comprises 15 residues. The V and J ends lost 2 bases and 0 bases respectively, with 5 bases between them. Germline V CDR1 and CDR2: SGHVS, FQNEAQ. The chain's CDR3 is CASSLLFSGANVLTF. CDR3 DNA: TGTGCCAGCAGCTTACTCTTCTCTGGGGCCAACGTCCTGACTTTC.

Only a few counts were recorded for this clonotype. DNA for the CDR3: TGTGCCAGCAGAACATCGACAGGGACTGAAGCTTTCTTT. This translates into CASRTSTGTEAFF. The chain employs TRBV6-1 and TRBJ1-1; 7 bases agree with TRBD1. The germline V gene encodes CDR1 MNHNS and CDR2 SASEGT. This CDR3 spans 13 amino acids. V lost 6 bases to trimming and J lost 5 bases; unmatched junction nucleotides: 6.

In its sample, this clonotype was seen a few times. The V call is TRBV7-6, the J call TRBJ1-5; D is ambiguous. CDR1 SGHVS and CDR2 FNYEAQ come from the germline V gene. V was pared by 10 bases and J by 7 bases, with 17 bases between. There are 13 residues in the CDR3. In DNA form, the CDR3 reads TGTGCCACCTCCGAGGCCGCGGGGCAGCCCCAGCATTTT. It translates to CATSEAAGQPQHF.

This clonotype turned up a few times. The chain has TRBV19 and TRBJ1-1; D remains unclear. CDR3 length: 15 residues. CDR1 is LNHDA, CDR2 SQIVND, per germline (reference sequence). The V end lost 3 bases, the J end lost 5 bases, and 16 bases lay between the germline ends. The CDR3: CASSMWEGRRTEAFF. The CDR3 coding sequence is TGTGCCAGTAGTATGTGGGAAGGGCGACGGACTGAAGCTTTCTTT. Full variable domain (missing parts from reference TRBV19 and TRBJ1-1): DGGITQSPKYLFRKEGQNVTLSCEQNLNHDAMYWYRQDPGQGLRLIYYSQIVNDFQKGDIAEGYSVSREKKESFPLTVTSAQKNPTAFYLCASSMWEGRRTEAFFGQGTRLTVV.

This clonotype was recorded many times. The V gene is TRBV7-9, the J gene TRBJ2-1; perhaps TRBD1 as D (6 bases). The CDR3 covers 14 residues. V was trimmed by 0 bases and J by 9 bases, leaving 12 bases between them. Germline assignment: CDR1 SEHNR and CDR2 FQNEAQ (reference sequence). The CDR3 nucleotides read TGTGCCAGCAGCTTAGCGCCACAGGGTAGTGAGCAGTTCTTC. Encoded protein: CASSLAPQGSEQFF.

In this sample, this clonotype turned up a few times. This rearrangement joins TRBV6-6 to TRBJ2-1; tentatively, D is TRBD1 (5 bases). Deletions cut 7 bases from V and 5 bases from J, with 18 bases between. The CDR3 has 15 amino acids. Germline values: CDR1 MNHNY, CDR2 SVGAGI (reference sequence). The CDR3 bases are TGTGCCAGCATTACTCGGACATTCGTTGACAATGAGCAGTTCTTC. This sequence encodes CASITRTFVDNEQFF.

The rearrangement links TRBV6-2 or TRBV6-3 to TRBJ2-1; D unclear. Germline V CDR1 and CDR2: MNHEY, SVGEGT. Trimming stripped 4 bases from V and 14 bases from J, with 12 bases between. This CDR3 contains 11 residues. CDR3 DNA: TGTGCCAGCAGTTTGGGCCCCAGAGAGTTCTTC. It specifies CASSLGPREFF.

The CDR3: CSVDPLGQGTEAFF. As DNA, the CDR3 is TGCAGCGTTGACCCACTCGGACAGGGCACTGAAGCTTTCTTT. The gene calls are TRBV29-1 and TRBJ1-1; the match to TRBD1 covers 8 bases. Germline V lookup: CDR1 SQVTM, CDR2 ANQGSEA. Trimming cost V 3 bases and J 4 bases; bases outside gene matches: 7. The CDR3 is made up of 14 amino acids.

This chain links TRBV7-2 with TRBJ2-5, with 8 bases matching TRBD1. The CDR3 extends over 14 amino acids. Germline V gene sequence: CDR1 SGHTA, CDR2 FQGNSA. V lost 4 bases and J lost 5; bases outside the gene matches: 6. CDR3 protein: CASSSRTGMETQYF. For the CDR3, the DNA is TGTGCCAGCAGCTCACGGACAGGGATGGAGACCCAGTACTTC.

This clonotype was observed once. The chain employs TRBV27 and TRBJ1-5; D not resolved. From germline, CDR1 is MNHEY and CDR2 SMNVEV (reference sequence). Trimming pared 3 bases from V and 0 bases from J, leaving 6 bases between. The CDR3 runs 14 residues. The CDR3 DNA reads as TGTGCCAGCAGTTTTTACAATAGCAATCAGCCCCAGCATTTT. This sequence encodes CASSFYNSNQPQHF.

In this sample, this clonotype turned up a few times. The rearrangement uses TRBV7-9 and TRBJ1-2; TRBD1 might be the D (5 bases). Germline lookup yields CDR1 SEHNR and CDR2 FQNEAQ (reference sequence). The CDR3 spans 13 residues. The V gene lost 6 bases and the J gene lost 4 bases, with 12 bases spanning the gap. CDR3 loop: CASSYDRSYGYTF. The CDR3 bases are TGTGCCAGCAGTTACGACAGATCCTATGGCTACACCTTC.

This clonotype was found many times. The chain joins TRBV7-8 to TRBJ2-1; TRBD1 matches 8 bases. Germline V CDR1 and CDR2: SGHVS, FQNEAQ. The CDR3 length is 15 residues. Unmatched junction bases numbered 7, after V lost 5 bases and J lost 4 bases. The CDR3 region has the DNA TGTGCCAGCAGCCGGTCGGGACAGGTTTACAATGAGCAGTTCTTC. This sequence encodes CASSRSGQVYNEQFF.

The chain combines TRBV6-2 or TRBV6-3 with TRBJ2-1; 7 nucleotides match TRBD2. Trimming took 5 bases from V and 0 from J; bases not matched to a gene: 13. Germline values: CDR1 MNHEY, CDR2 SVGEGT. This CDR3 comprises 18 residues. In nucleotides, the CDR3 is TGTGCCAGCAGTCTCAATAGAAGAGCGGGGAGCTCCTACAATGAGCAGTTCTTC. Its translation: CASSLNRRAGSSYNEQFF.

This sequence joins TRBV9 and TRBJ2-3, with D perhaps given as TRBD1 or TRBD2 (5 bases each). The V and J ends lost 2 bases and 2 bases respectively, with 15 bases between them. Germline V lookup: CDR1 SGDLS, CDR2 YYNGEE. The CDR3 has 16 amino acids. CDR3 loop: CASSVRVLDSTDTQYF. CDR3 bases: TGTGCCAGCAGCGTCAGGGTCTTGGACTCCACAGATACGCAGTATTTT.

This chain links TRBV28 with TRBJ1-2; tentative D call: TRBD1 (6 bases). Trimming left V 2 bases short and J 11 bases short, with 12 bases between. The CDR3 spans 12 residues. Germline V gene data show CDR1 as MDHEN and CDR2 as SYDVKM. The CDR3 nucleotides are TGTGCCAGCAGTTTACCCGGAACAGGGTACACCTTC. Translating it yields CASSLPGTGYTF.